These 23 T cell receptor beta chains share one sample of origin, sequenced in a study of beta chain features in type 1 diabetes. The whole isolated RNA underwent reverse transcription, so sequencing captured expressed TCRB transcripts. Sequenced by immunoSEQ multiplex PCR; TCRdb stores in-frame clones only, minus some. Of roughly 500,000 clones in the sample, approximately 10% were seen once. The sample consisted of naive CD4+ T cells from blood. These receptors all stem from a woman aged 18-29 years in good health.

This clone was picked up a small number of times. The rearrangement links TRBV2 to TRBJ2-1; D is possibly TRBD1 (5 bases). V lost 6 bases and J lost 3, with 15 bases in between. The germline V gene has CDR1 SNHLY and CDR2 FYNNEI. The CDR3 loop spans 15 amino acids. CDR3 region: CASSADSWGYNEQFF. The CDR3 DNA reads TGTGCCAGCAGCGCTGACAGTTGGGGCTACAATGAGCAGTTCTTC.

This clone was recorded a few times. The J gene is TRBJ2-1, the V gene TRBV29-1; D is possibly TRBD2 (6 bases). CDR3 length: 11 amino acids. V lost 7 bases to trimming and J lost 10 bases, with 14 bases between them. CDR1 is SQVTM and CDR2 is ANQGSEA in the germline V gene. CDR3 DNA sequence: TGCAGCGGGGGATCGGGGGACGAGCAGTTCTTC. As protein: CSGGSGDEQFF.

Written as DNA, the CDR3 is TGTGCCAGCAGCAGACAGGGAGAAGAGACCCAGTACTTC. This codes for CASSRQGEETQYF. This chain uses TRBV5-6 with TRBJ2-5, with 7 bases identical to TRBD1. Per the germline V gene, CDR1 is SGHDT and CDR2 is YYEEEE. The CDR3 is 13 residues long. V shed 4 bases and J 3 bases; nucleotides not matched to a gene: 3.

This clone was seen a handful of times. This chain joins TRBV14 and TRBJ1-6, with D uncertain. V shed 4 bases and J shed 7 bases, with 11 bases lying between them. Germline loops: CDR1 SGHDN, CDR2 FVKESK. This CDR3 spans 14 amino acids. The CDR3 spells CASSLKVRNSPLHF. In DNA, the CDR3 is TGTGCCAGCAGCCTCAAAGTGAGGAATTCACCCCTCCACTTT.

This sequence joins TRBV6-5 and TRBJ2-1; D may be TRBD1 (5 bases). This CDR3 contains 14 residues. The V gene's germline CDR1 is MNHEY and CDR2 SVGAGI. V gave up 0 bases and J gave up 13 bases, with 16 bases separating them. The CDR3 nucleotides read TGTGCCAGCAGTTACTCGAACCGCAGGGTATCCCAGTTCTTC. This sequence encodes CASSYSNRRVSQFF.

The chain couples TRBV27 to TRBJ2-7; 7 bases align to TRBD2. The CDR3 is 15 residues long. Looked up from germline, CDR1 is MNHEY and CDR2 is SMNVEV (reference sequence). V gave up 5 bases and J gave up 5 bases; unmatched junction bases: 12. The CDR3 protein is CASSLGLGVVHEQYF. The CDR3 nucleotides are TGTGCCAGCAGTCTCGGACTAGGGGTAGTCCACGAGCAGTACTTC.

The V and J genes are TRBV2 and TRBJ1-1, with no clear D. The CDR3 extends over 13 amino acids. V lost 4 bases and J 1 base, leaving 7 bases between the germline ends. Germline CDR1 SNHLY, CDR2 FYNNEI. CDR3 protein: CASSVEENTEAFF. In nucleotides, the CDR3 is TGTGCCAGCAGTGTAGAGGAGAACACTGAAGCTTTCTTT. Full variable domain (missing parts from reference TRBV2 and TRBJ1-1): EPEVTQTPSHQVTQMGQEVILRCVPISNHLYFYWYRQILGQKVEFLVSFYNNEISEKSEIFDDQFSVERPDGSNFTLKIRSTKLEDSAMYFCASSVEENTEAFFGQGTRLTVV.

There are a few counts of this clone. The chain joins TRBV2 to TRBJ2-3, with no clear D. Germline CDR1 reads SNHLY; CDR2 reads FYNNEI. The ends were cut back, 5 bases at V and 4 bases at J, with 4 bases in the middle. This CDR3 has 11 residues. CDR3 coding DNA: TGTGCCAGCAGTAGGTCAGATACGCAGTATTTT. This gives the protein CASSRSDTQYF. Full variable domain (remainder filled in from reference TRBV2 and TRBJ2-3): EPEVTQTPSHQVTQMGQEVILRCVPISNHLYFYWYRQILGQKVEFLVSFYNNEISEKSEIFDDQFSVERPDGSNFTLKIRSTKLEDSAMYFCASSRSDTQYFGPGTRLTVL.

The chain links TRBV18 to TRBJ2-1; D possibly corresponds to TRBD1 (6 bases). This CDR3 has 15 residues. The V gene's germline CDR1 is KGHSH and CDR2 LQKENI. The V gene lost 3 bases and the J gene lost 4 bases, with 13 bases spanning the gap. For the CDR3, the DNA is TGTGCCAGCTCACCCCACACAGGGCAGTACAATGAGCAGTTCTTC. Translated, it gives CASSPHTGQYNEQFF.

This chain uses TRBV6-5 with TRBJ2-7; 9 positions match TRBD1. With 8 bases clipped from V and 4 bases from J, the junction kept 6 bases outside the gene matches. CDR1 and CDR2 from the germline V gene are MNHEY and SVGAGI. This CDR3 has 13 residues. The CDR3 DNA reads TGTGCCAGCCGGGGACAGGGAGCATACGAGCAGTACTTC. Translated: CASRGQGAYEQYF.

This clone was seen only a few times. The V and J genes are TRBV20-1 and TRBJ2-1, with D unresolved. This CDR3 is 11 amino acids long. V gave up 4 bases and J gave up 3 bases, with 4 bases separating them. Looked up from germline, CDR1 is DFQATT and CDR2 is SNEGSKA (reference sequence). As DNA, the CDR3 is TGCAGTGCTACAGGCTACAATGAGCAGTTCTTC. Amino acids: CSATGYNEQFF.

This clone was observed a handful of times. J is TRBJ2-1 and V is TRBV4-2; TRBD2 matches at 7 bases. Germline lookup yields CDR1 LGHNA and CDR2 YNFKEQ. J gave up 4 bases and V 2 bases, and 5 bases lay outside the gene matches. This CDR3 has 15 amino acids. CDR3 DNA sequence: TGTGCCAGCAGCCAACTTAGCGGGTTTTACAATGAGCAGTTCTTC. This sequence encodes CASSQLSGFYNEQFF.

This clone was observed a handful of times. The chain joins TRBV7-2 to TRBJ1-1; 9 nucleotides match TRBD1. The CDR3 is 14 residues long. CDR1 and CDR2 (germline): SGHTA, FQGNSA. The trim removed 0 bases at V and 8 bases at J, leaving 4 bases unmatched. The CDR3 here is CASSLAPGQGEAFF. The CDR3 DNA reads as TGTGCCAGCAGCTTAGCTCCGGGACAGGGCGAAGCTTTCTTT.

The gene calls are TRBV15 and TRBJ2-3; D is possibly TRBD2 (6 bases). V lost 0 bases and J lost 4, with 14 bases in between. The CDR3 totals 16 residues. Looked up from germline, CDR1 is LNHNV and CDR2 is YYDKDF (reference sequence). As DNA, the CDR3 is TGTGCCACCAGCAGAGATCTAGGAGGGGTCTCAGATACGCAGTATTTT. This translates into CATSRDLGGVSDTQYF.

V usage is TRBV29-1 and J usage is TRBJ2-5; 7 positions agree with TRBD2. The CDR3 spans 16 residues. Germline V gene sequence: CDR1 SQVTM, CDR2 ANQGSEA. J was trimmed by 4 bases and V by 0 bases; bases with no gene match: 11. This CDR3 reads CSVEDLGAGWGETQYF. CDR3 sequence (DNA): TGCAGCGTTGAAGATCTAGGAGCGGGATGGGGAGAGACCCAGTACTTC.

The chain has TRBV11-2 and TRBJ2-7, with 9 positions matching TRBD2. V was clipped by 5 bases and J by 1 base; unmatched bases: 6. The CDR3 is 15 residues long. The germline V gene has CDR1 SGHAT and CDR2 FQNNGV. The CDR3 reads CASSPGLALSYEQYF. The CDR3 DNA sequence: TGTGCCAGCAGCCCCGGACTAGCGCTTTCCTACGAGCAGTACTTC. The complete variable domain, with remaining parts taken from reference TRBV11-2 and TRBJ2-7, reads EAGVAQSPRYKIIEKRQSVAFWCNPISGHATLYWYQQILGQGPKLLIQFQNNGVVDDSQLPKDRFSAERLKGVDSTLKIQPAKLEDSAVYLCASSPGLALSYEQYFGPGTRLTVT.

This clone has only a few counts. This chain connects TRBV7-2 to TRBJ2-7, with D possibly matching TRBD2 (5 bases). Germline V gives CDR1 SGHTA, CDR2 FQGNSA. The CDR3 has 13 amino acids. V lost 5 bases to trimming and J lost 3 bases, with 11 bases between them. The CDR3 sequence is CASSPDGIYEQYV. CDR3 nucleotide sequence: TGTGCCAGCAGCCCGGACGGGATCTACGAGCAGTACGTC.

This sequence joins TRBV14 and TRBJ2-7; D gene uncertain. V dropped 4 bases and J dropped 6 bases, with 7 bases sitting between them. The germline CDR1 and CDR2 sequences are SGHDN and FVKESK. CDR3 length: 11 residues. CDR3 loop: CASSLSGEQYF. The CDR3 DNA sequence: TGTGCCAGCAGCCTCTCCGGCGAGCAGTACTTC.

This chain joins TRBV5-4 and TRBJ2-5; D unresolved. The CDR3 sequence is 13 residues long. The germline V and J ends were trimmed by 5 bases and 2 bases, with 10 bases remaining between them. From germline, CDR1 is SGHNT and CDR2 YYREEE (reference sequence). The CDR3 bases are TGTGCCAGCAGGAGCTACGCTCAAGAGACCCAGTACTTC. Amino acids: CASRSYAQETQYF.

J is TRBJ2-1 and V is TRBV6-5; 9 bases line up with TRBD2. With 2 bases clipped from V and 5 bases from J, the junction kept 7 bases outside the gene matches. In germline, CDR1 is MNHEY, CDR2 SVGAGI. There are 16 residues in the CDR3. The CDR3 spells CASSYSSGRSNNEQFF. Here the CDR3 DNA reads TGTGCCAGCAGTTACAGTAGCGGGAGATCTAACAATGAGCAGTTCTTC.

The chain combines TRBV18 with TRBJ1-6; TRBD1 matches at 7 bases. CDR1 and CDR2 (germline): KGHSH, LQKENI. The V and J ends lost 3 bases and 3 bases, in that order; junction bases with no gene match: 5. This CDR3 is 16 amino acids long. The CDR3 sequence is CASSPSRGGYNSPLHF. DNA of the CDR3: TGTGCCAGCTCACCTTCCAGGGGGGGCTATAATTCACCCCTCCACTTT. The whole variable domain, remainder taken from reference TRBV18 and TRBJ1-6, is NAGVMQNPRHLVRRRGQEARLRCSPMKGHSHVYWYRQLPEEGLKFMVYLQKENIIDESGMPKERFSAEFPKEGPSILRIQQVVRGDSAAYFCASSPSRGGYNSPLHFGNGTRLTVT.

This clone has just one count. The rearrangement links TRBV4-3 to TRBJ2-3; 8 bases agree with TRBD1. CDR3 length: 17 residues. The germline V gene has CDR1 LGHNA and CDR2 YSLEER. With 1 base clipped from V and 3 bases from J, the junction kept 9 bases outside the gene matches. The CDR3 nucleotides read TGCGCCAGCAGCCAAGGGATGACAGGGGTTGGGACAGATACGCAGTATTTT. This encodes CASSQGMTGVGTDTQYF.

This clone was counted a few times. The genes are TRBV12-5 and TRBJ2-7, with D perhaps matching TRBD1 (5 bases). The CDR3 consists of 13 residues. From germline, CDR1 is LGHNT and CDR2 FRNRAP. Between the trimmed V and J ends, which lost 5 bases and 5 bases, there was a span of 13 bases. CDR3 DNA sequence: TGTGCTAGTGGTAATCAGGGATTCAACGAGCAGTACTTC. As protein: CASGNQGFNEQYF.